What follows describes a single T cell receptor (beta chain). Antigen unknown. The sample belongs to a study of cytomegalovirus exposure and HLA in healthy donors. Study details: From donors who were HLA-typed, an early data release held approximately 80 million unique TCRs.

Study findings and constraints: Testing in vitro showed three CMV-associated chains specific for CMV antigens. Apparent HLA restriction characterized most CMV-associated TCR beta chains in a later analysis. Accurate prediction of HLA-A and HLA-B alleles (for most subjects) was reportedly achieved from TCR beta sequences.

The PCR employed 60 Vbeta primers together with 13 Jbeta primers. Using immunoSEQ multiplex PCR, the repertoire was profiled, and TCRdb retains in-frame clones only, with some absent. The sample records 85,000 to 100,000 clones, around 67% being singletons. The sample comprised PBMCs. The sequence was obtained from a human donor in good health.

The CDR3 loop reads CASSLTGSNTEAFF. In DNA, the CDR3 is TGTGCCAGCAGCTTGACAGGTTCGAACACTGAAGCTTTCTTT. This chain joins TRBV7-3 and TRBJ1-1; possible D gene TRBD1, 6 bases. The CDR3 covers 14 residues. CDR1 and CDR2 (germline): SGHTA, FQGTGA. V gave up 3 bases and J gave up 1 base, with 9 bases separating them. Together with reference TRBV7-3 and TRBJ1-1, the CDR3 gives the full variable domain: GAGVSQTPSNKVTEKGKYVELRCDPISGHTALYWYRQSLGQGPEFLIYFQGTGAADDSGLPNDRFFAVRPEGSVSTLKIQRTERGDSAVYLCASSLTGSNTEAFFGQGTRLTVV.